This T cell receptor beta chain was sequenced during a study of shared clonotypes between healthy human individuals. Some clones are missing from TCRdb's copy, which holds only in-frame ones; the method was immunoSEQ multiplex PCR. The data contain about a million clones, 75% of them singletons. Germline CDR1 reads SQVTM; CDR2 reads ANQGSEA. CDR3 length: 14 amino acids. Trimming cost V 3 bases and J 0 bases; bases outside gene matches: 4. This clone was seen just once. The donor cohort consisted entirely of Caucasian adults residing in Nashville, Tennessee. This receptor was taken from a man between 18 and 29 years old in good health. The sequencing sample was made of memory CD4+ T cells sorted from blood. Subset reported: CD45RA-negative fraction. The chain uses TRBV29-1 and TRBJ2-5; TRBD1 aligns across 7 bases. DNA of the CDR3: TGCAGCGTTGAGGGACAGACTTACCAAGAGACCCAGTACTTC. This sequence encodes CSVEGQTYQETQYF.